The 17 T cell receptor beta chains in this list originate from one sample, sequenced in a study of control samples from healthy donors and cancer patients. Measured with immunoSEQ multiplex PCR; TCRdb has only the in-frame clones, and not every one. The sample gives about 98,000 clones, 79% of which show up once; roughly 10% is in the top ten. Specimen: blood. The receptors derive from a woman between 25 and 40 years old in good health.

The gene calls are TRBV30 and TRBJ1-6; D perhaps matches TRBD1 (5 bases). V was shortened by 1 base and J by 8 bases, with 12 bases between the two germline ends. Germline-derived CDR1 and CDR2 are GTSNPN and SVGIG (reference sequence). The CDR3 covers 14 residues. The CDR3 sequence: CAWSERGADSPLHF. CDR3 bases: TGTGCCTGGAGTGAGCGTGGGGCGGATTCACCCCTCCACTTT.

The chain couples TRBV7-3 to TRBJ1-1, with D possibly matching TRBD1 (5 bases). The CDR3 runs 12 residues. In germline, CDR1 is SGHTA, CDR2 FQGTGA. V dropped 2 bases and J dropped 6 bases, with 7 bases sitting between them. CDR3 nucleotides: TGTGCCAGCAGCTTACCGGGGGCTGAAGCTTTCTTT. It specifies CASSLPGAEAFF. Combining the CDR3 with reference TRBV7-3 and TRBJ1-1 gives the whole variable domain GAGVSQTPSNKVTEKGKYVELRCDPISGHTALYWYRQSLGQGPEFLIYFQGTGAADDSGLPNDRFFAVRPEGSVSTLKIQRTERGDSAVYLCASSLPGAEAFFGQGTRLTVV.

This clone was detected a few times. The chain uses TRBV19 and TRBJ2-3; TRBD2 aligns across 9 bases. In germline, CDR1 is LNHDA, CDR2 SQIVND (reference sequence). V gave up 8 bases and J gave up 2 bases; unmatched junction bases: 2. The CDR3 sequence is 13 residues long. The CDR3 DNA follows: TGTGCCAGTTTAGCGGGGGACACAGATACGCAGTATTTT. Translating it yields CASLAGDTDTQYF.

The table lists this clone with a few counts. The J gene is TRBJ1-4, the V gene TRBV2; the match to TRBD1 covers 7 bases. The ends lost 4 bases at V and 5 bases at J; junction bases unmatched: 7. This CDR3 is built from 15 residues. CDR1 is SNHLY, CDR2 FYNNEI, per germline. The CDR3 reads CASSGADRSNEKLFF. The CDR3 DNA reads as TGTGCCAGCAGTGGGGCGGACAGGTCGAATGAAAAACTGTTTTTT.

The chain employs TRBV19 and TRBJ1-1, with D possibly matching TRBD1 (6 bases). The CDR3 is 11 amino acids. CDR1 LNHDA and CDR2 SQIVND come from the germline V gene (reference sequence). With 7 bases removed from V and 9 bases from J, the gap between germline ends came to 12 bases. The CDR3: CASKTDSKAFF. CDR3 nucleotide sequence: TGTGCCAGTAAGACGGACAGTAAAGCTTTCTTT.

This chain uses TRBV30 with TRBJ1-3; D gene unclear. Germline V gene sequence: CDR1 GTSNPN, CDR2 SVGIG (reference sequence). V lost 0 bases to trimming and J lost 3 bases, with 15 bases between them. The CDR3 length is 16 residues. The CDR3 here is CAWSVEAGRGGNTIYF. DNA of the CDR3: TGTGCCTGGAGTGTAGAGGCTGGGCGCGGTGGAAACACCATATATTTT.

The chain combines TRBV19 with TRBJ1-6; TRBD1 might be the D (6 bases). CDR3 size: 15 residues. The V and J ends lost 6 bases and 5 bases respectively, with 14 bases between them. Germline CDR1 and CDR2: LNHDA and SQIVND (reference sequence). The CDR3: CASRPGTSNNSPLHF. The DNA for the CDR3 is TGTGCCAGTAGACCCGGGACATCCAATAATTCACCCCTCCACTTT.

This chain uses TRBV2 with TRBJ1-6; 8 bases are a match to TRBD1. The CDR3 contains 13 residues. The trim removed 5 bases at V and 11 bases at J, leaving 5 bases unmatched. Germline V gene sequence: CDR1 SNHLY, CDR2 FYNNEI. In DNA form, the CDR3 reads TGTGCCAGCAGTTACAGGGGGTTAGCACCCCTCCACTTT. Amino acids: CASSYRGLAPLHF.

This clone has ten or more counts. The chain carries TRBV19 and TRBJ1-1; possible D gene TRBD1, 5 bases. The CDR3 loop spans 14 amino acids. The ends were cut back, 7 bases at V and 4 bases at J, with 16 bases in the middle. Germline CDR1 is LNHDA and CDR2 is SQIVND (reference sequence). In DNA form, the CDR3 reads TGTGCCAGTACTGGATTTCTTCAGGGCACTGAAGCTTTCTTT. Translation: CASTGFLQGTEAFF.

CDR3 in amino acids: CASSQPTRDRGGKETQYF. The CDR3 DNA reads TGCGCCAGCAGTCAACCTACCCGGGACAGGGGTGGGAAGGAGACCCAGTACTTC. The gene calls are TRBV23-1 and TRBJ2-5; the match to TRBD1 covers 10 bases. TRBV23-1 is assigned to the ORF class and has an uncertain function. V dropped 2 bases and J dropped 5; count of bases not matched to a gene: 14. The CDR3 has 18 residues.

The chain is built from TRBV6-6 and TRBJ1-5; no definite D call. This CDR3 has 11 residues. Germline V gene lookup returns CDR1 MNHNY and CDR2 SVGAGI (reference sequence). V gave up 5 bases and J gave up 9 bases, with 8 bases separating them. CDR3 nucleotides: TGTGCCAGCAGTCCTTCATGGCCCCAGCATTTT. This sequence encodes CASSPSWPQHF.

This clone has a single count. This sequence joins TRBV27 and TRBJ2-2; D is unclear. The V gene's germline CDR1 is MNHEY and CDR2 SMNVEV (reference sequence). V was shortened by 5 bases and J by 1 base, with 8 bases between the two germline ends. The CDR3 loop spans 14 amino acids. In nucleotides, the CDR3 is TGTGCCAGCAGTATCACCCGGAACACCGGGGAGCTGTTTTTT. Translated, it gives CASSITRNTGELFF.

The chain combines TRBV27 with TRBJ2-2; D may be TRBD1 or TRBD2 (6 bases each). The CDR3 contains 13 residues. The V and J ends lost 4 bases and 7 bases respectively, with 10 bases between them. Germline values: CDR1 MNHEY, CDR2 SMNVEV (reference sequence). CDR3 nucleotide sequence: TGTGCCAGCAGTTACGGGGGCATCGGGGAGCTGTTTTTT. It specifies CASSYGGIGELFF.

The chain links TRBV10-3 to TRBJ2-3; D is undetermined. The length of the CDR3 is 12 residues. Germline loops: CDR1 ENHRY, CDR2 SYGVKD. V was clipped by 10 bases and J by 0 bases, with 8 bases between them. For the CDR3, the DNA is TGTGCCACTTCGGGTAGCACAGATACGCAGTATTTT. This sequence encodes CATSGSTDTQYF.

This chain links TRBV9 with TRBJ2-2, with D possibly being TRBD1 or TRBD2 (5 bases each). Germline lookup yields CDR1 SGDLS and CDR2 YYNGEE. This CDR3 contains 13 residues. Trimming took 4 bases from V and 2 from J, leaving 6 bases between them. The CDR3: CASSRDNTGELFF. In DNA form, the CDR3 reads TGTGCCAGCAGCCGGGACAACACCGGGGAGCTGTTTTTT.

The chain is built from TRBV10-3 and TRBJ1-1; D perhaps matches TRBD1 (6 bases). The CDR3 has 14 residues. Germline assignment: CDR1 ENHRY and CDR2 SYGVKD. V was cut by 6 bases and J by 0 bases, with 11 bases left in between. The CDR3: CAIRRTEMNTEAFF. CDR3 nucleotides: TGTGCCATCAGGAGGACAGAGATGAACACTGAAGCTTTCTTT.

V gene TRBV24-1 combines with J gene TRBJ1-4; possible D gene TRBD1, 6 bases. The germline CDR1 and CDR2 sequences are KGHDR and SFDVKD. Trimming cost V 6 bases and J 8 bases, with 15 bases left between them. CDR3 length: 14 residues. The CDR3 loop is CATSSAGAGEKLFF. In DNA form, the CDR3 reads TGTGCCACCAGTTCTGCAGGGGCCGGGGAAAAACTGTTTTTT.